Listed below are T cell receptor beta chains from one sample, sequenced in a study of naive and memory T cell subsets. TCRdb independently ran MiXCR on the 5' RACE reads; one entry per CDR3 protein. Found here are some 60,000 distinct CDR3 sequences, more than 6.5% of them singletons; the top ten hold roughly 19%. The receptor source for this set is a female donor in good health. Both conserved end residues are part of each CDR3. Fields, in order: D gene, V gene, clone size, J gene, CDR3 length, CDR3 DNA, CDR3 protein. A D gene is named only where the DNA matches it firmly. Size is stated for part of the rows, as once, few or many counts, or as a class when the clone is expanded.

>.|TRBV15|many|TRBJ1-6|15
TGTGCCACCAGCAGAGACGGCAGGGATAATTCACCCCTCCACTTT
CATSRDGRDNSPLHF
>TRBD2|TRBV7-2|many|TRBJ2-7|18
TGTGCCAGCAGCTTAGCGCCGACTAGCGGGACTAGCTCCTACGAGCAGTACTTC
CASSLAPTSGTSSYEQYF
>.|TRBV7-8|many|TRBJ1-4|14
TGTGCCAGCAGCCACGGAAGGTCTAATGAAAAACTGTTTTTT
CASSHGRSNEKLFF
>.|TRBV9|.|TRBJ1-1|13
TGTGCCAGCAGCGTAGGTGGGGCGGGAGTCGCTTTCTTT
CASSVGGAGVAFF
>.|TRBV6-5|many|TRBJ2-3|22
TGTGCCAGCAGTTACTCGGGACCCACGGGGAAAAGGACTCCAGGGAATGGAGATACGCAGTATTTT
CASSYSGPTGKRTPGNGDTQYF
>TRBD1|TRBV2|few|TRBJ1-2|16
TGTGCCAGCATACCGGGACGGCAGGGGGGACTCTATGGCTACACCTTC
CASIPGRQGGLYGYTF
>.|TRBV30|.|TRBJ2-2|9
TGTGCCTGGAGTTTTGAGCTGTTTTTT
CAWSFELFF
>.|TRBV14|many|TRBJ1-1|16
TGTGCCAGCAGCCAAGTTGGCGGGGTATTGGACACTGAAGCTTTCTTT
CASSQVGGVLDTEAFF
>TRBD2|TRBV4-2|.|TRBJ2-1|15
TGTGCCAGCAGCCAAGCTAGCGGGAGTCCCAATGAGCAGTTCTTC
CASSQASGSPNEQFF
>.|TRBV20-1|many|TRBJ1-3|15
TGCAGTGCTAGAGATGGTTTAAGGCCCGGAAACACCATATATTTT
CSARDGLRPGNTIYF
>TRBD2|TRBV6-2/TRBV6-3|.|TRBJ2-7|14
TGTGCCAGCAGACCCGGACTAGCGGGGGTCGAGCAGTACTTC
CASRPGLAGVEQYF
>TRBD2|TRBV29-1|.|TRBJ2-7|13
TGCAGCGTCTCGGGACTAGCGGGAGTGGAGCAGTACTTC
CSVSGLAGVEQYF
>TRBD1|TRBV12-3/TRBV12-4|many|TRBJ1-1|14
TGTGCCAGCAGTTTTGGGGACAGGGACCGTGAAGCTTTCTTT
CASSFGDRDREAFF
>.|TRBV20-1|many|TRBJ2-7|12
TGCAGTGCCCCAGTTCTTGCCTACGAGCAGTACTTC
CSAPVLAYEQYF
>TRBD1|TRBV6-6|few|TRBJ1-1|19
TGTGCCAGCAGCAAATTCCTTGACAGGGTGGGCGTGGTAGACACTGAAGCTTTCTTT
CASSKFLDRVGVVDTEAFF
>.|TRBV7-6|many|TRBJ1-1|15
TGTGCCAGCAGCTTAGGACTTCAGGGTACCTCTGAAGCTTTCTTT
CASSLGLQGTSEAFF
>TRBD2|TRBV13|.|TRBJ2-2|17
TGTGCCAGCAGCCGGGGACTAGCGGGAGAGAACACCGGGGAGCTGTTTTTT
CASSRGLAGENTGELFF
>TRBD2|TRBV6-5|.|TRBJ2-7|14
TGTGCCAGCAATCCGCGGGACTACTCCTACGAGCAGTACTTC
CASNPRDYSYEQYF
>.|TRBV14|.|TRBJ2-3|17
TGTGCCAGCAGCCAAGATCGGAGGAGGCCGTGGTCAGATACGCAGTATTTT
CASSQDRRRPWSDTQYF
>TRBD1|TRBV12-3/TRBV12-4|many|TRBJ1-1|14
TGTGCCAGCAGTCCCCGGGACAGGGACACTGAAGCTTTCTTT
CASSPRDRDTEAFF
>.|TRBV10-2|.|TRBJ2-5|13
TGCGCCACTACACAGATAACCCAAGAGACCCAGTACTTC
CATTQITQETQYF
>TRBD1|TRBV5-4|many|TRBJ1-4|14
TGTGCCAGCAGTTCCGTCCAGGGGGATGAAAAACTGTTTTTT
CASSSVQGDEKLFF